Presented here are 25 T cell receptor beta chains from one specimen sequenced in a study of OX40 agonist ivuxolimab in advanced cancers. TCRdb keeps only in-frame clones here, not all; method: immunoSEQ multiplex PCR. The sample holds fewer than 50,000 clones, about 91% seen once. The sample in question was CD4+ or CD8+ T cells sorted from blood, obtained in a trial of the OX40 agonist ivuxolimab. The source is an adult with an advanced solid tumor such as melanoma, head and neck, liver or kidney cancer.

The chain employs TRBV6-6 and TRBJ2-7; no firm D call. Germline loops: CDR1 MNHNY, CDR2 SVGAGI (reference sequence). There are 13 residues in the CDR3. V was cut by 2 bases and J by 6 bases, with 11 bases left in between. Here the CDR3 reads CASSYERAGEQYF. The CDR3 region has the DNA TGTGCCAGCAGTTACGAGAGAGCAGGCGAGCAGTACTTC.

CDR3 coding DNA: TGTGCCAGCAGCCGGACGAACACTGAAGCTTTCTTT. Protein sequence: CASSRTNTEAFF. V usage is TRBV13 and J usage is TRBJ1-1, with D uncertain. Trimming removed 5 bases at V and 1 base at J, with 5 bases between. Germline CDR1 and CDR2: PRHDT and FYEKMQ (reference sequence). This CDR3 contains 12 residues.

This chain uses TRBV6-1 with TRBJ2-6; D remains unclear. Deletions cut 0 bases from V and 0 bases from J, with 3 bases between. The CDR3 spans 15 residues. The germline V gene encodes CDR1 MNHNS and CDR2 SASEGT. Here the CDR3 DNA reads TGTGCCAGCAGTGAAGCGGACTCTGGGGCCAACGTCCTGACTTTC. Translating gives CASSEADSGANVLTF.

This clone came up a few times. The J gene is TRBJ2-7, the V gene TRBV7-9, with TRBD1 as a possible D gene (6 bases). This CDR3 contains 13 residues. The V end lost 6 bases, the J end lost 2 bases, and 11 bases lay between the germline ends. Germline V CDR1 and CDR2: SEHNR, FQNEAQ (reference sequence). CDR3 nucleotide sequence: TGTGCCAGCAGGATGGGGGCCACCTACGAGCAGTACTTC. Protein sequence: CASRMGATYEQYF.

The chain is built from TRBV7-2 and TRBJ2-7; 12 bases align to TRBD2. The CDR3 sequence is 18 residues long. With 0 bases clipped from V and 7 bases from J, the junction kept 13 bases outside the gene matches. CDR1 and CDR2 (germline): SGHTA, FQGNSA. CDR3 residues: CASSLAGVLAGGPDEQYF. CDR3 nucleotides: TGTGCCAGCAGCTTAGCGGGGGTGCTAGCGGGAGGGCCAGATGAGCAGTACTTC.

CDR3 sequence (DNA): TGTGCCAGCAGTGCGAGGACAGGAAAAGACTATGGCTACACCTTC. Protein sequence: CASSARTGKDYGYTF. The chain combines TRBV6-5 with TRBJ1-2; 7 bases are shared with TRBD1. The CDR3 length is 15 residues. The V segment lost 5 bases and the J segment 3 bases; nucleotides outside the gene matches: 9. CDR1 and CDR2 (germline): MNHEY, SVGAGI.

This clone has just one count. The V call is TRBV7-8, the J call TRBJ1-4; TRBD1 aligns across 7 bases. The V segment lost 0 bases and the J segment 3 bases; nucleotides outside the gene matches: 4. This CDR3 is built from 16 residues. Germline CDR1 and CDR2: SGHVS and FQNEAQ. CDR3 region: CASSLAQGEPNEKLFF. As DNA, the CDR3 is TGTGCCAGCAGCTTAGCCCAGGGGGAACCTAATGAAAAACTGTTTTTT.

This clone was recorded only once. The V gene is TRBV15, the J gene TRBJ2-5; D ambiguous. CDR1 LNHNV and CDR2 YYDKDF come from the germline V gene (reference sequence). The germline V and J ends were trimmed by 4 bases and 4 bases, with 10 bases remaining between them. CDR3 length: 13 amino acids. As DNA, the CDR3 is TGTGCCACCAGCAAGAGACTCACAGAGACCCAGTACTTC. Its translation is CATSKRLTETQYF.

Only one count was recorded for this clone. CDR3 amino acids: CASSLANRVLLDEQFF. The CDR3 DNA follows: TGCGCCAGCAGCTTGGCAAACAGGGTTCTACTCGATGAGCAGTTCTTC. The chain couples TRBV5-1 to TRBJ2-1; possible D gene TRBD1, 6 bases. V lost 0 bases and J 8 bases, leaving 18 bases between the germline ends. CDR3 length equals 16 residues. Germline V lookup: CDR1 SGHRS, CDR2 YFSETQ. The full variable domain, completed using reference TRBV5-1 and TRBJ2-1, is KAGVTQTPRYLIKTRGQQVTLSCSPISGHRSVSWYQQTPGQGLQFLFEYFSETQRNKGNFPGRFSGRQFSNSRSEMNVSTLELGDSALYLCASSLANRVLLDEQFFGPGTRLTVL.

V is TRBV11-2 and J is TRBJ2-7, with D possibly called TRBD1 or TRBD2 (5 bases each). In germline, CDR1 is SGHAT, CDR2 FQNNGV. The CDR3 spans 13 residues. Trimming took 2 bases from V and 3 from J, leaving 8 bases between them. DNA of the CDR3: TGTGCCAGCAGCTTACGGGACGACTACGAGCAGTACTTC. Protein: CASSLRDDYEQYF.

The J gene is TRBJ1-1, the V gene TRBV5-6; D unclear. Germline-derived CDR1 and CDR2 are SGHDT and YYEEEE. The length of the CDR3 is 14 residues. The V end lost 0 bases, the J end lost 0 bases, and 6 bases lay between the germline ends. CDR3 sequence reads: CASSLERVNTEAFF. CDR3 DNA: TGTGCCAGCAGCTTGGAACGGGTGAACACTGAAGCTTTCTTT.

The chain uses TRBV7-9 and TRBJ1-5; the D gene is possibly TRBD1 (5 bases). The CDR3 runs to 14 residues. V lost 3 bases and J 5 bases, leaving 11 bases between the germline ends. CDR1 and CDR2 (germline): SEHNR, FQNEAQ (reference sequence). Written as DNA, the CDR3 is TGTGCCAGCAGCTTCGCAGGGCTCGATCAGCCCCAGCATTTT. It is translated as CASSFAGLDQPQHF.

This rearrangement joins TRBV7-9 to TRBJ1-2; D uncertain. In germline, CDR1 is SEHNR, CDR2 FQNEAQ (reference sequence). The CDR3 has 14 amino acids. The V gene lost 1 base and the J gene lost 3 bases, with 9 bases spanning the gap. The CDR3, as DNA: TGTGCCAGCAGCTTAGGCGGGGTCCACTATGGCTACACCTTC. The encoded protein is CASSLGGVHYGYTF.

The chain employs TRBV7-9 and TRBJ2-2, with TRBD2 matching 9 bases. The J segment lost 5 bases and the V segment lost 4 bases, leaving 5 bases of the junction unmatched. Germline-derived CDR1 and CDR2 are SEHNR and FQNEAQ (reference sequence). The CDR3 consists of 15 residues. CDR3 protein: CASSYLAGTTGELFF. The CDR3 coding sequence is TGTGCCAGCAGCTACCTAGCGGGGACTACCGGGGAGCTGTTTTTT.

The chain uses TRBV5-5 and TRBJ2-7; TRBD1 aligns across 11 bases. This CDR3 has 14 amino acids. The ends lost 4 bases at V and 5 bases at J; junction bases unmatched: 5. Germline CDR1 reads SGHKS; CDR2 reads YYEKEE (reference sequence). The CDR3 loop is CASSLRTGGDEQYF. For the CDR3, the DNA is TGTGCCAGCAGCCTAAGGACAGGGGGCGACGAGCAGTACTTC.

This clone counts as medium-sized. CDR3 DNA sequence: TGCGCCAGCAGCCTATGGGACGGCTCCTACGAGCAGTACTTC. Residues: CASSLWDGSYEQYF. The rearrangement uses TRBV5-1 and TRBJ2-7; perhaps D is TRBD1 or TRBD2 (5 bases each). The germline CDR1 and CDR2 sequences are SGHRS and YFSETQ. CDR3 length: 14 amino acids. Trimming pared 4 bases from V and 0 bases from J, leaving 11 bases between.

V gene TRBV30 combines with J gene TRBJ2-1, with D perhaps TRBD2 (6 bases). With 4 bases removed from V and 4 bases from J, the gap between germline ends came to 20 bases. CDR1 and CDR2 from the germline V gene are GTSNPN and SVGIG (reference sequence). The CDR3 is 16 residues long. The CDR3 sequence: CAWMRDSGGRYNEQFF. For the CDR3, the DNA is TGTGCCTGGATGCGGGACTCCGGCGGGCGTTACAATGAGCAGTTCTTC.

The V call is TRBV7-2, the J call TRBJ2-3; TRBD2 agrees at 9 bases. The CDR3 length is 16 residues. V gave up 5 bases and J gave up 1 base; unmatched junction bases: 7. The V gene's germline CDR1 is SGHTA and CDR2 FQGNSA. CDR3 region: CASSDGTSIGTDTQYF. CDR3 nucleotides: TGTGCCAGCAGCGACGGGACTAGCATTGGCACAGATACGCAGTATTTT.

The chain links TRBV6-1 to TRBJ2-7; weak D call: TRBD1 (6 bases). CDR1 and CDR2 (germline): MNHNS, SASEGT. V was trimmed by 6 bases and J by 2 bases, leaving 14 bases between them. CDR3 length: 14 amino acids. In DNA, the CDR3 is TGTGCCAGCAGATCCGGGACACTTACCTACGAGCAGTACTTC. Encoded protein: CASRSGTLTYEQYF.

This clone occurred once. The CDR3, as DNA: TGCGCAGCTCCCGCGGGGGATGAAAAACTGTTTTTT. It yields the protein CAAPAGDEKLFF. V usage is TRBV29-1 and J usage is TRBJ1-4; D is possibly TRBD1 (5 bases). This CDR3 is 12 amino acids long. CDR1 is SQVTM and CDR2 is ANQGSEA in the germline V gene.

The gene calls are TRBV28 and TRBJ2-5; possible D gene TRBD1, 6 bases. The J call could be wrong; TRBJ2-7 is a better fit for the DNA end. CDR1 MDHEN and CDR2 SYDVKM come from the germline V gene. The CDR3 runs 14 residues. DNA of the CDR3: TGTGCCAGCAGTCCACGGACAGTACTCGGCGAGCAGTACTTC. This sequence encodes CASSPRTVLGEQYF.

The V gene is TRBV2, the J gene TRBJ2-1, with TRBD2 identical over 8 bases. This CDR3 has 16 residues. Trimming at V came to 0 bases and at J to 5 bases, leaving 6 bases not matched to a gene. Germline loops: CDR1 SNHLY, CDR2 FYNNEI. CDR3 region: CASSEALREVHNEQFF. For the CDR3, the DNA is TGTGCCAGCAGTGAAGCGCTGCGGGAGGTTCACAATGAGCAGTTCTTC.

This CDR3 reads CASSFGTDQETQYF. In DNA, the CDR3 is TGTGCCAGCAGCTTCGGGACAGACCAAGAGACCCAGTACTTC. The chain has TRBV13 and TRBJ2-5; the match to TRBD1 covers 7 bases. Germline loops: CDR1 PRHDT, CDR2 FYEKMQ (reference sequence). The CDR3 runs 14 residues. V trimming: 3 bases; J trimming: 0 bases; junction bases outside the gene matches: 1. The full variable domain, completed using reference TRBV13 and TRBJ2-5, is AAGVIQSPRHLIKEKRETATLKCYPIPRHDTVYWYQQGPGQDPQFLISFYEKMQSDKGSIPDRFSAQQFSDYHSELNMSSLELGDSALYFCASSFGTDQETQYFGPGTRLLVL.

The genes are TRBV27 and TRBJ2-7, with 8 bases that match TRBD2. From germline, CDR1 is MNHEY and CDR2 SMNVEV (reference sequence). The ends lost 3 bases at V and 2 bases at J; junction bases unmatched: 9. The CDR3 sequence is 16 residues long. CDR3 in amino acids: CASSLTSDLVPYEQYF. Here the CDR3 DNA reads TGTGCCAGCAGTTTGACTAGCGACTTAGTCCCCTACGAGCAGTACTTC.

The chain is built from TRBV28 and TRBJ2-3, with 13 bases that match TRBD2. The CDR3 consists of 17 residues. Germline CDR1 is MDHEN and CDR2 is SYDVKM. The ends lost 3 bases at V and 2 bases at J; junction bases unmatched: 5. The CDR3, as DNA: TGTGCCAGCAGTTTTGGACTAGCGGGAGCCTCCACAGATACGCAGTATTTT. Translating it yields CASSFGLAGASTDTQYF. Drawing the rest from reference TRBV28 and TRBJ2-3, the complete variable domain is DVKVTQSSRYLVKRTGEKVFLECVQDMDHENMFWYRQDPGLGLRLIYFSYDVKMKEKGDIPEGYSVSREKKERFSLILESASTNQTSMYLCASSFGLAGASTDTQYFGPGTRLTVL.